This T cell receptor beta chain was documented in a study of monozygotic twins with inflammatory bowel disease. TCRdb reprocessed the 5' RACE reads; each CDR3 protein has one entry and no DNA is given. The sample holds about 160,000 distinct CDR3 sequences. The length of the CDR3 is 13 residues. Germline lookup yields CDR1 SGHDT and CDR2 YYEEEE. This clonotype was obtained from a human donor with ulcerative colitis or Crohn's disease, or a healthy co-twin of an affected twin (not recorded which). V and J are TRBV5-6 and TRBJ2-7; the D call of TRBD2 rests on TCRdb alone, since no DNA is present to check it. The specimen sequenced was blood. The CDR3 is CASSWTSPYEQYF.